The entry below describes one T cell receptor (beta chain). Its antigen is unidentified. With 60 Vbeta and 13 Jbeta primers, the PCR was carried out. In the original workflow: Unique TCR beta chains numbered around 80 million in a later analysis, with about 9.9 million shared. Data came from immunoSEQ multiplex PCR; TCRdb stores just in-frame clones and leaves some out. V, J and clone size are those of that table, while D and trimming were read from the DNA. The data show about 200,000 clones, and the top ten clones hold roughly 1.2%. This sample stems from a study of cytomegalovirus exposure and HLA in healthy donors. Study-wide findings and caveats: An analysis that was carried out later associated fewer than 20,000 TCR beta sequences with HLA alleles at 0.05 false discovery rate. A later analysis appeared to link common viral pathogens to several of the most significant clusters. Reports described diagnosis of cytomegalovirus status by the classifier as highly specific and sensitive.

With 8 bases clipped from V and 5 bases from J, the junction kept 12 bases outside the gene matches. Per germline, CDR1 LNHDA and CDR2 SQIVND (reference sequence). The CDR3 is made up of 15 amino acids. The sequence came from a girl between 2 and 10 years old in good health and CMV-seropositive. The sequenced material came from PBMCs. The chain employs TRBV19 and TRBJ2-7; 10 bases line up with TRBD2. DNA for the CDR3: TGTGCCAGTGGACTAGCGGCAACACCGGCGCACGAGCAGTACTTC. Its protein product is CASGLAATPAHEQYF.